Sequencing of this T cell receptor beta chain was carried out in a study of T cells after yellow fever vaccination. With regard to this clonotype: Antigen specificity is unknown.

Study conclusions and caveats: In FACS-sorted repertoires, abundant clonotypes from the bulk population could appear as contaminants. Although the secondary response was weaker, it peaked faster, at day 5 versus 15.

5'RACE template switching generated TCR cDNA, adding a universal primer site and UMIs. Via MiXCR, TCRdb re-called the 5' RACE reads, giving one row per CDR3 protein. The sample contains some 250,000 distinct CDR3 sequences, less than 9% of which appear only once. The clonotype was recovered from a man under 40 who received the YFV17D yellow fever vaccine. The sample was CD4+ T cells sorted from PBMCs, taken 15 days after the yellow fever booster vaccination.

The CDR3 coding sequence is TGCAGTGCTAGGGGGACTAGTATCTACAATGAGCAGTTCTTC. This codes for CSARGTSIYNEQFF. This rearrangement joins TRBV20-1 to TRBJ2-1, with TRBD2 identical over 8 bases. The length of the CDR3 is 14 residues. In germline, CDR1 is DFQATT, CDR2 SNEGSKA (reference sequence). Trimming at V came to 3 bases and at J to 3 bases, leaving 4 bases not matched to a gene.